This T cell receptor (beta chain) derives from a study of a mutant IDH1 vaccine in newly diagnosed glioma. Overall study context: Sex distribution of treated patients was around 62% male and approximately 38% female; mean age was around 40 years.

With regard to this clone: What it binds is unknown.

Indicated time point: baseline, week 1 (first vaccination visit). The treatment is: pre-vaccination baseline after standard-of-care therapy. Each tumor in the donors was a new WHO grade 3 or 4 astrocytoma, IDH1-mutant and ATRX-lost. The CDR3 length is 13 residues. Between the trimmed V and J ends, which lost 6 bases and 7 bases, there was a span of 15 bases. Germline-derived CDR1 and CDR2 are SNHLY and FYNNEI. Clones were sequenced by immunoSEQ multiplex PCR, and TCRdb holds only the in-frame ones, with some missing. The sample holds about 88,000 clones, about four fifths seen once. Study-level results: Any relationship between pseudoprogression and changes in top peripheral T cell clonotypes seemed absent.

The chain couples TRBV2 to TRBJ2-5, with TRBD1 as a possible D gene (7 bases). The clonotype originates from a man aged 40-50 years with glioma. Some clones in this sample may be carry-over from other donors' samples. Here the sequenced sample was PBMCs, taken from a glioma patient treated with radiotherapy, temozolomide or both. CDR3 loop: CASSGGGFGTQYF. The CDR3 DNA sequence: TGTGCCAGCAGCGGAGGGGGCTTCGGGACCCAGTACTTC.